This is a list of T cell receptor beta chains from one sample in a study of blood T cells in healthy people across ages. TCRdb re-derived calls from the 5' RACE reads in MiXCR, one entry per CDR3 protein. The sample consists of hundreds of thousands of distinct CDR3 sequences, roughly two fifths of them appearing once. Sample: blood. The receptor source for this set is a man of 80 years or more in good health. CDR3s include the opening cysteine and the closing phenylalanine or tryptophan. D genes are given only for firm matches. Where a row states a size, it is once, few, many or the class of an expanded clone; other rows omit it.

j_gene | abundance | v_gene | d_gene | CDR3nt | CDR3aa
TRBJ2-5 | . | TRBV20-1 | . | TGCAGTGCCAAAAGGCATTCAGGGGCGCAAGAGACCCAGTACTTC | CSAKRHSGAQETQYF
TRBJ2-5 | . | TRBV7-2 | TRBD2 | TGTGCCAGCAGCCGCCGACTAGCGGGGGTCCAAGAGACCCAGTACTTC | CASSRRLAGVQETQYF
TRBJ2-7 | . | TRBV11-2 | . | TGTGCCAGCAGCTTAGATGACCCGGGCCTCGGGTACGAGCAGTACTTC | CASSLDDPGLGYEQYF
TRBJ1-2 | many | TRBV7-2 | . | TGTGCCAGCAGCTCAACTACGCGGGGGGGTGGCTACACCTTC | CASSSTTRGGGYTF
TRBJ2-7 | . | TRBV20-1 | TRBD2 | TGCAGTGCTAGAGTAGGGGCTAGCGGGGCGGTAGGTGAGCAGTACTTC | CSARVGASGAVGEQYF
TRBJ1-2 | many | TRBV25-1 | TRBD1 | TGTGCCAGCAGTGAACAGGGGGCTTCAGGTGGCTACACCTTC | CASSEQGASGGYTF
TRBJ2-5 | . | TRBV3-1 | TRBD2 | TGTACCAGCAGCCTCCTAGCGGGGGGGCGAGAGACCCAGTACTTC | CTSSLLAGGRETQYF
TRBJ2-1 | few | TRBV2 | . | TGTGCCAGCAGTCCCTGGACTGGAGGGGACTACAATGAGCAGTTCTTC | CASSPWTGGDYNEQFF
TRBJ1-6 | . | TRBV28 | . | TGTGCCAGCAGTTTCACCGGGGATGACTCACCCCTCCACTTT | CASSFTGDDSPLHF
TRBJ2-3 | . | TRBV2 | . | TGTGCCAGCAAGGGGGGTGGCGAGTATCAAGATACGTGGTATTTT | CASKGGGEYQDTWYF
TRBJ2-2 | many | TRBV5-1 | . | TGCGCCAGCAGTCCCTCGGGGGCCGCGAACACCGGGGAGCTGTTTTTT | CASSPSGAANTGELFF
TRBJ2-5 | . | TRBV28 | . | TGTGCCAGCACCACAGGCGGGACCGAGACCCAGTACTTC | CASTTGGTETQYF
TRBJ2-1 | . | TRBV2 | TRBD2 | TGTGCCAGCAGGAGGACTAGCGGGAGCAGCAATGAGCAGTTCTTC | CASRRTSGSSNEQFF
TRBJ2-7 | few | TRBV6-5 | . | TGTGCCAGCAGTTACTCGATTCAGGGGCCTTCGTACGAGCAGTACTTC | CASSYSIQGPSYEQYF
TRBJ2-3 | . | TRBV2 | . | TGTGCCACGGGGGTCAGGGTGGCAGATACGCAGTATTTT | CATGVRVADTQYF
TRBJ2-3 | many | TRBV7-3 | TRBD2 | TGTGCCAGCAGCGCGGGACTATCGGCAGATACGCAGTATTTT | CASSAGLSADTQYF
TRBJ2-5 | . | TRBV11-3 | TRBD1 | TGTGCCAGCAGCGCCGGGACAGGGGTCCAAGAGACCCAGTACTTC | CASSAGTGVQETQYF
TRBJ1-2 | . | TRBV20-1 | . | TGCAGTGCTAGAGATCAAAGGGGCTACACCTTC | CSARDQRGYTF
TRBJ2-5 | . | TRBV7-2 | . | TGTGCCGGCAGTTTACTGGCGGGACCCAAAATCCCAGAGACCCAGTACTTC | CAGSLLAGPKIPETQYF
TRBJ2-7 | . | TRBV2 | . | TGTGCCAGCAGAATATTGGACGGATACGAGCAGTACTTC | CASRILDGYEQYF
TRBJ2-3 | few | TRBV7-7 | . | TGTGCCAGCAGCTTTGACCCGCTGGCAGATACGCAGTATTTT | CASSFDPLADTQYF
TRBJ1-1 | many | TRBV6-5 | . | TGTGCCAGCAGTAAACGACAGGTAAACACTGAAGCTTTCTTT | CASSKRQVNTEAFF
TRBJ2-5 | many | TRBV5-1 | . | TGCGCCAGCAGTAGCGGCGGGTTAATTCAAGAGACCCAGTACTTC | CASSSGGLIQETQYF
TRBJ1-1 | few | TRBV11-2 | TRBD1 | TGTGCCAGCAGCTTTTACAGGGGGGCGAACACTGAAGCTTTCTTT | CASSFYRGANTEAFF
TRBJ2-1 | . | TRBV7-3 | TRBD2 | TGTGCCAGCAGCTTAACCGGACTAGCCTTCAATGAGCAGTTCTTC | CASSLTGLAFNEQFF
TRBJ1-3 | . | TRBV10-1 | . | TGCGCCAGCACCACATGGGGAAACACCATATATTTT | CASTTWGNTIYF